The rows below give T cell receptor beta chains drawn from one sample of a study of T cells in Graves' hyperthyroidism and ophthalmopathy. TCRdb itself ran the multiplex PCR reads through MiXCR, one entry per CDR3 protein. This table holds approximately 380,000 distinct CDR3 sequences, 18% found once. The specimen sequenced was blood. Every receptor here comes from a man aged 18 to 30 with Graves' ophthalmopathy. The CDR3 runs from the conserved cysteine through the conserved F or W. A D gene is named only where the DNA matches it firmly. The listing skips clone size in some rows; elsewhere it reads once, few, many or a size class.

len: 14
j_gene: TRBJ1-1
v_gene: TRBV7-3
abundance: many
d_gene: -
CDR3nt: TGTGCCAGCAGTTCTCACGCAGAGAACACTGAAGCTTTCTTT
CDR3aa: CASSSHAENTEAFF

len: 15
j_gene: TRBJ2-2
v_gene: TRBV3-1
abundance: few
d_gene: -
CDR3nt: TGTGCCAGCAGCAGGGAGGGGGAGTCGACCGGGGAGCTGTTTTTT
CDR3aa: CASSREGESTGELFF

len: 14
j_gene: TRBJ2-2
v_gene: TRBV20-1
abundance: -
d_gene: -
CDR3nt: TGCAGTGCTAGAGATCCCGCCAACACCGGGGAGCTGTTTTTT
CDR3aa: CSARDPANTGELFF

len: 14
j_gene: TRBJ1-1
v_gene: TRBV6-5
abundance: many
d_gene: -
CDR3nt: TGTGCCAGCAGTTACGGTCCGGATCTGAGAGAAGCTTTCTTT
CDR3aa: CASSYGPDLREAFF

len: 14
j_gene: TRBJ1-1
v_gene: TRBV6-1
abundance: many
d_gene: -
CDR3nt: TGTGCCAGCAGTGAAGACAGGGAAGATACTGAAGCTTTCTTT
CDR3aa: CASSEDREDTEAFF

len: 12
j_gene: TRBJ2-3
v_gene: TRBV9
abundance: few
d_gene: -
CDR3nt: TGTGCCAGCAGCGTAGGTGGGGATACGCAGTATTTT
CDR3aa: CASSVGGDTQYF

len: 17
j_gene: TRBJ2-7
v_gene: TRBV6-9
abundance: -
d_gene: -
CDR3nt: TGTGCCAGCAGTTACGGGACAAGAGATTTGGGGTTATACGAGCAGTACTTC
CDR3aa: CASSYGTRDLGLYEQYF

len: 15
j_gene: TRBJ2-3
v_gene: TRBV9
abundance: many
d_gene: TRBD2
CDR3nt: TGTGCCAGCAGCTTGGAGCGGGGGCGCACAGATACGCAGTATTTT
CDR3aa: CASSLERGRTDTQYF

len: 15
j_gene: TRBJ1-1
v_gene: TRBV4-1
abundance: -
d_gene: -
CDR3nt: TGCGCCAGCAGCCAAGTTGGGGGCGTGAACACTGAAGCTTTCTTT
CDR3aa: CASSQVGGVNTEAFF

len: 15
j_gene: TRBJ2-3
v_gene: TRBV2
abundance: many
d_gene: -
CDR3nt: TGTGCCAGCAGTGGAGAGGGGGGCAGCACAGATACGCAGTATTTT
CDR3aa: CASSGEGGSTDTQYF

len: 13
j_gene: TRBJ2-7
v_gene: TRBV4-1
abundance: few
d_gene: -
CDR3nt: TGCGCCAGCAGCCAAGGATGGCAGGGTGGGCAGTACTTC
CDR3aa: CASSQGWQGGQYF

len: 14
j_gene: TRBJ1-1
v_gene: TRBV20-1
abundance: many
d_gene: TRBD1
CDR3nt: TGCAGTGCCCGACCAGCGGGACAGTACACTGAAGCTTTCTTT
CDR3aa: CSARPAGQYTEAFF

len: 16
j_gene: TRBJ2-1
v_gene: TRBV3-1
abundance: -
d_gene: TRBD2
CDR3nt: TGTGCCAGCAGCCACCTCAGGCGGGGGGGCTTTGATGAGCAGTTCTTC
CDR3aa: CASSHLRRGGFDEQFF

len: 14
j_gene: TRBJ2-1
v_gene: TRBV2
abundance: -
d_gene: -
CDR3nt: TGTGCCAGCAGTGTAGGGGGGGCCTACAATGAGCAGTTCTTC
CDR3aa: CASSVGGAYNEQFF

len: 16
j_gene: TRBJ2-2
v_gene: TRBV6-1
abundance: -
d_gene: -
CDR3nt: TGTGCCAGCCATCCCATCGGGGGGCGGTTGACCGGGGAGCTGTTTTTT
CDR3aa: CASHPIGGRLTGELFF

len: 10
j_gene: TRBJ1-2
v_gene: TRBV19
abundance: -
d_gene: -
CDR3nt: TGTGCCAGTGGATCCTATGGCTACACCTTC
CDR3aa: CASGSYGYTF

len: 14
j_gene: TRBJ2-3
v_gene: TRBV19
abundance: -
d_gene: -
CDR3nt: TGTGCCAGTAGAAGAAACACTGGGGGAGATACGCAGTATTTT
CDR3aa: CASRRNTGGDTQYF

len: 12
j_gene: TRBJ1-1
v_gene: TRBV10-2
abundance: -
d_gene: -
CDR3nt: TGCGCCAGCAGTGAGTCGGGCCAGGGGGCTTTCTTT
CDR3aa: CASSESGQGAFF

len: 14
j_gene: TRBJ2-1
v_gene: TRBV6-2/TRBV6-3
abundance: many
d_gene: -
CDR3nt: TGTGCCAGCTGGTCGAGCAGGGACTACAATGAGCAGTTCTTC
CDR3aa: CASWSSRDYNEQFF

len: 16
j_gene: TRBJ2-7
v_gene: TRBV7-2
abundance: -
d_gene: TRBD1
CDR3nt: TGTGCCAGCAGCCCTACTACCGGGACAGGGTCCTACGAGCAGTACTTC
CDR3aa: CASSPTTGTGSYEQYF

len: 13
j_gene: TRBJ2-7
v_gene: TRBV9
abundance: -
d_gene: -
CDR3nt: TGTGCCAGCAGCGAGGGGTGGTCCTACGAGCAGTACTTC
CDR3aa: CASSEGWSYEQYF

len: 17
j_gene: TRBJ1-4
v_gene: TRBV28
abundance: many
d_gene: -
CDR3nt: TGTGCCAGCAGTTTAGTGAATGCTGGGGAAACGAATGAAAAACTGTTTTTT
CDR3aa: CASSLVNAGETNEKLFF

len: 13
j_gene: TRBJ2-1
v_gene: TRBV12-3/TRBV12-4
abundance: many
d_gene: -
CDR3nt: TGTGCCAGCAGTGCGATAGCGTCCAATGAGCAGTTCTTC
CDR3aa: CASSAIASNEQFF

len: 14
j_gene: TRBJ2-5
v_gene: TRBV2
abundance: many
d_gene: -
CDR3nt: TGTGCCAGCAGGAAGGGCACTAGTCAGGAGACCCAGTACTTC
CDR3aa: CASRKGTSQETQYF

len: 14
j_gene: TRBJ1-4
v_gene: TRBV18
abundance: many
d_gene: -
CDR3nt: TGTGCCAGCTCACCACAGGGCAGCGATGAAAAACTGTTTTTT
CDR3aa: CASSPQGSDEKLFF

len: 15
j_gene: TRBJ2-7
v_gene: TRBV7-9
abundance: few
d_gene: TRBD2
CDR3nt: TGTGCCAGCAGTCGGGACTCTAGCGGGGGTTACGAGCAGTACTTC
CDR3aa: CASSRDSSGGYEQYF

len: 14
j_gene: TRBJ1-1
v_gene: TRBV10-3
abundance: -
d_gene: -
CDR3nt: TGTGCCATTGGGGGCAGTAACGTAGGCACTGAAGCTTTCTTT
CDR3aa: CAIGGSNVGTEAFF

len: 14
j_gene: TRBJ1-5
v_gene: TRBV20-1
abundance: -
d_gene: -
CDR3nt: TGCAGTGCTAGAGTTCAGGGCAGCAATCAGCCCCAGCATTTT
CDR3aa: CSARVQGSNQPQHF

len: 16
j_gene: TRBJ1-1
v_gene: TRBV4-1
abundance: -
d_gene: -
CDR3nt: TGCGCCAGCAGCCAAGGGGGGGGACGGGGGAACACTGAAGCTTTCTTT
CDR3aa: CASSQGGGRGNTEAFF

len: 12
j_gene: TRBJ2-7
v_gene: TRBV7-9
abundance: few
d_gene: -
CDR3nt: TGTGCCAGCAGCGGAACCCCCTACGAGCAGTACTTC
CDR3aa: CASSGTPYEQYF

len: 15
j_gene: TRBJ1-6
v_gene: TRBV19
abundance: -
d_gene: -
CDR3nt: TGTGCCAGTAGTGGCGAGACAGGAGGAGGTTCACCCCTCCACTTT
CDR3aa: CASSGETGGGSPLHF

len: 11
j_gene: TRBJ1-1
v_gene: TRBV28
abundance: once
d_gene: -
CDR3nt: TGTGCCAACAGTCCGGGGACTGAAGCTTTCTTT
CDR3aa: CANSPGTEAFF

len: 15
j_gene: TRBJ1-3
v_gene: TRBV15
abundance: few
d_gene: -
CDR3nt: TGTGCCACCAGCGCCCAGGTCTACTCTGGAAACACCATATATTTT
CDR3aa: CATSAQVYSGNTIYF

len: 12
j_gene: TRBJ1-4
v_gene: TRBV20-1
abundance: few
d_gene: -
CDR3nt: TGCAGTGCTTGGCAGGGGAATGAAAAACTGTTTTTT
CDR3aa: CSAWQGNEKLFF

len: 15
j_gene: TRBJ1-1
v_gene: TRBV3-1
abundance: few
d_gene: TRBD1
CDR3nt: TGTGCCAGCAGCCAAGCGACAGGGTTCGTCACTGAAGCTTTCTTT
CDR3aa: CASSQATGFVTEAFF

len: 15
j_gene: TRBJ1-2
v_gene: TRBV18
abundance: few
d_gene: -
CDR3nt: TGTGCCAGCTCACCCTACGTCTCAAGGGACTATGGCTACACCTTC
CDR3aa: CASSPYVSRDYGYTF

len: 11
j_gene: TRBJ1-4
v_gene: TRBV2
abundance: few
d_gene: -
CDR3nt: TGTGCCAGCAGGGTTCTCGAAAAACTGTTTTTT
CDR3aa: CASRVLEKLFF

len: 14
j_gene: TRBJ2-7
v_gene: TRBV12-3/TRBV12-4
abundance: few
d_gene: -
CDR3nt: TGTGCCAGCTCTCGGCTCGGAACTTCCCACGAGCAGTACTTC
CDR3aa: CASSRLGTSHEQYF

len: 13
j_gene: TRBJ2-1
v_gene: TRBV27
abundance: many
d_gene: TRBD2
CDR3nt: TGTGCCAGCAGTTTCGGGGGGGGCAATGAGCAGTTCTTC
CDR3aa: CASSFGGGNEQFF

len: 16
j_gene: TRBJ1-5
v_gene: TRBV7-9
abundance: -
d_gene: -
CDR3nt: TGTGCCAGAAGCTCCGACCACAGTAACAGGAATCAGCCCCAGCATTTT
CDR3aa: CARSSDHSNRNQPQHF

len: 14
j_gene: TRBJ2-5
v_gene: TRBV5-6
abundance: few
d_gene: -
CDR3nt: TGTGCCAGCAGCGCGACTAGGGAAGGCGAGACCCAGTACTTC
CDR3aa: CASSATREGETQYF

len: 16
j_gene: TRBJ2-2
v_gene: TRBV5-6
abundance: few
d_gene: TRBD1
CDR3nt: TGTGCCAGCGTACGATGGACAGGGGGGAACACCGGGGAGCTGTTTTTT
CDR3aa: CASVRWTGGNTGELFF

len: 14
j_gene: TRBJ1-5
v_gene: TRBV6-1
abundance: -
d_gene: -
CDR3nt: TGTGCCAGCAGGCCGGGGAGGACCAATCAGCCCCAGCATTTT
CDR3aa: CASRPGRTNQPQHF

len: 16
j_gene: TRBJ2-5
v_gene: TRBV14
abundance: -
d_gene: -
CDR3nt: TGTGCCAGCAGCCAATACTTCTTCAGGGCCCAAGAGACCCAGTACTTC
CDR3aa: CASSQYFFRAQETQYF

len: 14
j_gene: TRBJ1-5
v_gene: TRBV12-3/TRBV12-4
abundance: many
d_gene: -
CDR3nt: TGTGCCAGCAGTTCCCCTGAGGGTGGTCAGCCCCAGCATTTT
CDR3aa: CASSSPEGGQPQHF

len: 13
j_gene: TRBJ2-1
v_gene: TRBV5-1
abundance: -
d_gene: TRBD2
CDR3nt: TGCGCCAGCAGAAGCGGGGGGGGGGGTGAGCAGTTCTTC
CDR3aa: CASRSGGGGEQFF

len: 16
j_gene: TRBJ1-5
v_gene: TRBV2
abundance: many
d_gene: TRBD1
CDR3nt: TGTGCCAGCAGGAAAGGACGGACAGGGCCGAGTCAGCCCCAGCATTTT
CDR3aa: CASRKGRTGPSQPQHF

len: 16
j_gene: TRBJ2-7
v_gene: TRBV20-1
abundance: -
d_gene: -
CDR3nt: TGCAGTGCTAAAGACGGACCACTCGTAAACTCCTACGAGCAGTACTTC
CDR3aa: CSAKDGPLVNSYEQYF

len: 12
j_gene: TRBJ2-2
v_gene: TRBV11-2
abundance: -
d_gene: TRBD1
CDR3nt: TGTGCCAGCAGCTTTCGGAACAGGGGACTGTTTTTT
CDR3aa: CASSFRNRGLFF

len: 12
j_gene: TRBJ2-3
v_gene: TRBV2
abundance: many
d_gene: -
CDR3nt: TGTGCCAGCAGTGGCCGATCAGATACGCAGTATTTT
CDR3aa: CASSGRSDTQYF

len: 12
j_gene: TRBJ2-3
v_gene: TRBV20-1
abundance: many
d_gene: -
CDR3nt: TGCAGTGCTAGAACGGGGGCAGATACGCAGTATTTT
CDR3aa: CSARTGADTQYF

len: 12
j_gene: TRBJ2-5
v_gene: TRBV6-1
abundance: many
d_gene: -
CDR3nt: TGTGCCTCGCGGGGGCGGCAAGAGACCCAGTACTTC
CDR3aa: CASRGRQETQYF

len: 16
j_gene: TRBJ1-3
v_gene: TRBV5-6
abundance: -
d_gene: -
CDR3nt: TGTGCCAGCAGCTTGGAGGGGGGAACCTTTGGAAACACCATATATTTT
CDR3aa: CASSLEGGTFGNTIYF

len: 14
j_gene: TRBJ1-2
v_gene: TRBV11-2
abundance: many
d_gene: -
CDR3nt: TGTGCCAGCAGCCCGGGACAAGGAACTTATGGCTACACCTTC
CDR3aa: CASSPGQGTYGYTF

len: 15
j_gene: TRBJ1-2
v_gene: TRBV10-3
abundance: few
d_gene: -
CDR3nt: TGTGCCATCAGTGATGGGGACGGTTTGACCTATGGCTACACCTTC
CDR3aa: CAISDGDGLTYGYTF